Sequencing of this T cell receptor (beta chain) was carried out in a study of T cell responses to AZD1222 COVID-19 vaccine. The CDR3 extends over 15 amino acids. Germline loops: CDR1 SGHRS, CDR2 YFSETQ. V shed 4 bases and J 5 bases; nucleotides not matched to a gene: 9. The assay was immunoSEQ multiplex PCR, and TCRdb's table has in-frame clones only and misses some. The sample gives about 200,000 clones, approximately 92% of which show up once; less than 1.5% is in the top ten. The study, taken as a whole, reports: Just a handful of AZD1222 recipients were seropositive at baseline. Females made up more of the donors, who were largely white British, and clonal diversity may have come out too low. CD4 TCRs covered the whole spike, strongest at regions 160-218 and 743-854.

Of note for this clone: Its target is unknown.

The chain carries TRBV5-1 and TRBJ2-1; 7 nucleotides match TRBD1. Sample: peripheral blood, taken on day 0 of AZD1222 vaccination. The origin of this receptor is an adult in good health. CDR3 sequence reads: CASSKGQATNNEQFF. The CDR3 DNA reads as TGCGCCAGCAGCAAAGGACAGGCCACGAACAATGAGCAGTTCTTC.